Presented here are 27 T cell receptor beta chains from one specimen sequenced in a study of blood T cell repertoires in COVID-19. Assay used: immunoSEQ multiplex PCR; TCRdb lists only in-frame clones, some missing. The top ten hold 1.7% of the sample, which has a few hundred thousand clones, approximately 89% seen once. The sample comprised PBMCs or T cells enriched from blood (not recorded which). All receptors come from a woman aged 25 to 39 who had recovered from COVID-19.

The CDR3 is CASSQARISDTQYF. CDR3 nucleotides: TGTGCCAGCAGCCAGGCCAGAATATCGGATACGCAGTATTTT. The chain has TRBV3-1 (or the pseudogene TRBV3-2) and TRBJ2-3; D unresolved. From germline, CDR1 is LGHDT and CDR2 YNNKEL (reference sequence). The CDR3 is 14 residues long. The ends were cut back, 3 bases at V and 6 bases at J, with 13 bases in the middle.

J is TRBJ2-5 and V is TRBV6-2 or TRBV6-3; no clear D. CDR3 length: 13 amino acids. Germline assignment: CDR1 MNHEY and CDR2 SVGEGT. The germline V and J ends were trimmed by 5 bases and 5 bases, with 12 bases remaining between them. The CDR3 spells CASSAQPRETQYF. The CDR3 DNA reads as TGTGCCAGCAGTGCCCAACCTCGGGAGACCCAGTACTTC.

The rearrangement uses TRBV4-2 and TRBJ1-1; TRBD1 aligns across 7 bases. J lost 1 base, V lost 9 bases, and 17 bases had no gene match. In germline, CDR1 is LGHNA, CDR2 YNFKEQ. This CDR3 is 17 amino acids long. The CDR3 reads CASQYQGGGEGNTEAFF. The DNA of the CDR3 is TGTGCCAGTCAGTACCAGGGGGGCGGAGAGGGGAACACTGAAGCTTTCTTT.

The chain carries TRBV6-2 or TRBV6-3 and TRBJ2-1, with D possibly being TRBD2 (7 bases). The CDR3 length is 16 residues. The V end was cut by 5 bases, the J end by 2 bases, with 16 bases between. The germline V gene has CDR1 MNHEY and CDR2 SVGEGT. The CDR3 DNA follows: TGTGCCAGCAGTCGACGAACGGGGGGCACCTACAATGAGCAGTTCTTC. This gives the protein CASSRRTGGTYNEQFF.

This CDR3 reads CASSLGTSGGPNTGELFF. CDR3 in DNA: TGTGCCAGCAGCTTGGGGACTAGCGGAGGTCCAAACACCGGGGAGCTGTTTTTT. V is TRBV5-4 and J is TRBJ2-2, with TRBD2 matching over 10 bases. CDR1 is SGHNT, CDR2 YYREEE, per germline (reference sequence). The length of the CDR3 is 18 residues. The junction had 7 bases not matched to a gene; V was cut back by 0 bases and J by 2 bases.

This clone was seen just once. The V and J genes are TRBV7-3 and TRBJ2-2, with TRBD2 matching over 13 bases. Germline CDR1 and CDR2: SGHTA and FQGTGA. CDR3 length: 17 residues. The ends lost 5 bases at V and 6 bases at J; junction bases unmatched: 9. The CDR3 reads CASSLGLAGVGSGELFF. The CDR3 DNA reads as TGTGCCAGCAGCCTCGGACTAGCGGGAGTGGGGTCCGGGGAGCTGTTTTTT.

V is TRBV29-1 and J is TRBJ2-3; TRBD2 matches 7 bases. CDR1 and CDR2 from the germline V gene are SQVTM and ANQGSEA. After removal of 6 bases from V and 1 base from J, the junction contained 1 base not matched to a gene. This CDR3 is 12 amino acids long. The CDR3 reads CSVTSGTDTQYF. The DNA of the CDR3 is TGCAGCGTCACTAGCGGCACAGATACGCAGTATTTT.

The gene calls are TRBV2 and TRBJ1-5; possible D gene TRBD1, 5 bases. Germline CDR1 SNHLY, CDR2 FYNNEI. V was clipped by 8 bases and J by 1 base, with 12 bases between them. The CDR3 is 14 amino acids. The CDR3 DNA reads as TGTGCCAGCGGGGACTTTGGGAGCAATCAGCCCCAGCATTTT. This translates into CASGDFGSNQPQHF.

The rearrangement links TRBV7-4 to TRBJ1-6, with D tentatively TRBD1 (5 bases). Germline CDR1 SGHVT, CDR2 SQSDAQ. CDR3 length: 18 amino acids. V was shortened by 4 bases and J by 7 bases, with 23 bases between the two germline ends. The CDR3 region has the DNA TGTGCCAGCAGCTCCATGATTGATAAGACAGAATGGAATTCACCCCTCCACTTT. Its translation is CASSSMIDKTEWNSPLHF. The variable domain in full, with the rest retrieved from reference TRBV7-4 and TRBJ1-6, is GAGVSQSPRYKVAKRGRDVALRCDSISGHVTLYWYRQTLGQGSEVLTYSQSDAQRDKSGRPSGRFSAERPERSVSTLKIQRTEQGDSAVYLCASSSMIDKTEWNSPLHFGNGTRLTVT.

The chain uses TRBV18 and TRBJ2-1; possible D gene TRBD1, 6 bases. Trimming removed 3 bases at V and 4 bases at J, with 13 bases between. Germline V gene data show CDR1 as KGHSH and CDR2 as LQKENI. This CDR3 contains 15 residues. CDR3 residues: CASSPRDTDYNEQFF. The CDR3 coding sequence is TGTGCCAGCTCACCCCGGGACACCGATTACAATGAGCAGTTCTTC.

This rearrangement joins TRBV2 to TRBJ2-5; 8 nucleotides match TRBD1. V lost 11 bases and J lost 0; bases outside the gene matches: 8. Germline loops: CDR1 SNHLY, CDR2 FYNNEI. The CDR3 extends over 14 amino acids. The CDR3 protein is CAAKDRVYQETQYF. The DNA of the CDR3 is TGTGCCGCCAAGGACAGGGTATACCAAGAGACCCAGTACTTC.

The chain links TRBV7-3 to TRBJ2-7; 12 bases are a match to TRBD2. With 6 bases clipped from V and 4 bases from J, the junction kept 1 base outside the gene matches. The CDR3 spans 13 residues. Germline V gives CDR1 SGHTA, CDR2 FQGTGA. The CDR3 spells CASSTSGGYEQYF. CDR3 DNA sequence: TGTGCCAGCAGTACTAGCGGGGGGTACGAGCAGTACTTC.

This chain joins TRBV19 and TRBJ2-2; possibly TRBD1 for D (6 bases). Trimming took 6 bases from V and 4 from J, leaving 12 bases between them. CDR1 is LNHDA, CDR2 SQIVND, per germline (reference sequence). This CDR3 spans 14 amino acids. The CDR3 DNA reads as TGTGCCAGTAGAATACAGGGAACCACCGGGGAGCTGTTTTTT. Amino acid sequence: CASRIQGTTGELFF.

The sample holds one count of this clone. The chain is built from TRBV7-2 and TRBJ2-1, with D uncertain. Trimming took off 1 base at V and 11 bases at J, with 9 bases between the two ends. Germline V gene data show CDR1 as SGHTA and CDR2 as FQGNSA. This CDR3 contains 12 residues. The CDR3 DNA reads TGTGCCAGCAGCTTAGACTTGAACCAGCAGTTCTTC. This encodes CASSLDLNQQFF.

The chain uses TRBV29-1 and TRBJ1-1; D is ambiguous. Trimming removed 4 bases from V and 1 base from J, with 7 bases in between. The germline V gene encodes CDR1 SQVTM and CDR2 ANQGSEA. The length of the CDR3 is 12 residues. CDR3 loop: CSVGTANTEAFF. CDR3 bases: TGCAGCGTTGGTACAGCGAACACTGAAGCTTTCTTT.

The V call is TRBV7-2, the J call TRBJ1-2, with D hard to call. The CDR3 length is 15 residues. Germline V gene lookup returns CDR1 SGHTA and CDR2 FQGNSA. Trimming removed 5 bases from V and 7 bases from J, with 20 bases in between. CDR3 in DNA: TGTGCCAGCAGCGACCCGGGCAGCGGTCTATCTGGCTACACCTTC. It codes for CASSDPGSGLSGYTF.

V is TRBV4-2 and J is TRBJ2-1; D is unclear. The germline CDR1 and CDR2 sequences are LGHNA and YNFKEQ. This CDR3 is 12 amino acids long. Trimming took 0 bases from V and 9 from J, leaving 6 bases between them. The CDR3 loop is CASSQEASEQFF. The CDR3 DNA is TGTGCCAGCAGCCAAGAGGCCAGTGAGCAGTTCTTC.

This sequence joins TRBV19 and TRBJ2-7, with D possibly being TRBD2 (7 bases). CDR1 LNHDA and CDR2 SQIVND come from the germline V gene (reference sequence). Deletions cut 3 bases from V and 5 bases from J, with 17 bases between. The CDR3 is 15 amino acids. Here the CDR3 reads CASSIGYGGQDEQYF. Written as DNA, the CDR3 is TGTGCCAGTAGTATCGGGTACGGGGGGCAGGACGAGCAGTACTTC. Full variable domain (outside the CDR3, taken from reference TRBV19 and TRBJ2-7): DGGITQSPKYLFRKEGQNVTLSCEQNLNHDAMYWYRQDPGQGLRLIYYSQIVNDFQKGDIAEGYSVSREKKESFPLTVTSAQKNPTAFYLCASSIGYGGQDEQYFGPGTRLTVT.

The rearrangement joins TRBV5-6 to TRBJ2-5, with 7 bases lining up with TRBD2. Germline assignment: CDR1 SGHDT and CDR2 YYEEEE. The CDR3 covers 16 residues. V lost 3 bases and J lost 3; bases outside the gene matches: 11. CDR3 DNA sequence: TGTGCCAGCAGCTCCCCCACTAGCGTCTCAAAAGAGACCCAGTACTTC. Translating gives CASSSPTSVSKETQYF.

V gene TRBV6-1 combines with J gene TRBJ2-7; 7 bases fit TRBD1. The CDR3 length is 13 residues. Trimming took 6 bases from V and 0 from J; bases not matched to a gene: 2. Germline V gives CDR1 MNHNS, CDR2 SASEGT. The CDR3 DNA sequence: TGTGCCAGCAGGACAGGGAGCTCCTACGAGCAGTACTTC. It specifies CASRTGSSYEQYF.

The V and J genes are TRBV9 and TRBJ1-3; 9 nucleotides line up with TRBD1. With 4 bases clipped from V and 8 bases from J, the junction kept 10 bases outside the gene matches. The CDR3 totals 15 residues. Germline-derived CDR1 and CDR2 are SGDLS and YYNGEE. This chain's CDR3 is CASSSGQGRADTIYF. In DNA form, the CDR3 reads TGTGCCAGCAGCTCGGGACAGGGTCGCGCGGACACCATATATTTT.

Here the CDR3 DNA reads TGTGCCAGCTCACTGCGGGAGGGGTCCTACAATGAGCAGTTCTTC. Its translation is CASSLREGSYNEQFF. The chain has TRBV18 and TRBJ2-1; TRBD2 agrees at 9 bases. Germline lookup yields CDR1 KGHSH and CDR2 LQKENI. The junction had 2 bases not matched to a gene; V was cut back by 4 bases and J by 1 base. The CDR3 is made up of 15 amino acids.

The chain joins TRBV5-1 to TRBJ2-3, with TRBD2 matching over 10 bases. J gave up 1 base and V 0 bases, and 2 bases lay outside the gene matches. Germline V gene data show CDR1 as SGHRS and CDR2 as YFSETQ. The CDR3 is 16 amino acids. The CDR3 here is CASSLATSGGTDTQYF. The DNA of the CDR3 is TGCGCCAGCAGCTTGGCCACTAGCGGGGGCACAGATACGCAGTATTTT.

The rearrangement links TRBV12-3 or TRBV12-4 to TRBJ2-5; no clear D. The CDR3 loop spans 11 amino acids. Trimming took off 3 bases at V and 5 bases at J, with 4 bases between the two ends. This CDR3 is CASSFYETQYF. CDR3 nucleotide sequence: TGTGCCAGCAGTTTCTATGAGACCCAGTACTTC.

The V gene is TRBV29-1, the J gene TRBJ1-2, with 8 bases aligning to TRBD1. The V and J ends lost 6 bases and 7 bases, in that order; junction bases with no gene match: 10. The germline CDR1 and CDR2 sequences are SQVTM and ANQGSEA. The CDR3 is 13 residues long. CDR3: CSVWGRGLGGYTF. CDR3 DNA: TGCAGCGTGTGGGGCAGGGGGCTGGGTGGCTACACCTTC.

The chain joins TRBV3-1 (or the pseudogene TRBV3-2) to TRBJ2-1; D possibly corresponds to TRBD2 (5 bases). Per germline, CDR1 LGHDT and CDR2 YNNKEL (reference sequence). The CDR3 length is 18 residues. V lost 0 bases, J lost 0 bases, and 15 bases lay in between. In DNA form, the CDR3 reads TGTGCCAGCAGCCAAGATATCCCTAGCCCCAGCTCCTACAATGAGCAGTTCTTC. Its protein is CASSQDIPSPSSYNEQFF.

J is TRBJ2-2 and V is TRBV19; TRBD1 matches at 7 bases. The CDR3 is made up of 14 amino acids. Germline-derived CDR1 and CDR2 are LNHDA and SQIVND (reference sequence). Trimming cost V 2 bases and J 5 bases; bases outside gene matches: 2. The CDR3 spells CASSITGVTGELFF. DNA of the CDR3: TGTGCCAGTAGTATAACAGGGGTTACCGGGGAGCTGTTTTTT.